Listed here is a single TCR beta chain. Germline V gives CDR1 MRHNA, CDR2 SNTAGT. Trimming removed 3 bases at V and 4 bases at J, with 15 bases between. This CDR3 spans 15 amino acids. The entry originates in a study of blood T cell repertoires in COVID-19. Study information: COVID-19 samples from acute and convalescent phases originated in the United States, Italy and Spain.

Participant-reported clinical history was the basis for cohort assignment. As processed by the authors: Amplification with reference gene primers provided the estimates of nucleated cell counts. The repertoire was sequenced with immunoSEQ multiplex PCR; TCRdb's copy has only in-frame clones and lacks some. V and J calls and clone size follow that table, whereas D and trimming were derived from the DNA. The sample shows over 200,000 clones, more than 75% of them seen only once. J is TRBJ1-2 and V is TRBV6-4; D is perhaps TRBD1 (5 bases). Input material: PBMCs or T cells enriched from blood (not recorded which). The sequence derives from a man younger than 35 who had recovered from COVID-19. CDR3 protein: CASSEYGGTSYGYTF. In DNA, the CDR3 is TGTGCCAGCAGTGAGTACGGGGGGACCTCCTATGGCTACACCTTC.